Described below is a single TCR beta chain sequence and its context. Its matching antigen is unknown. The entry originates in a study of cytomegalovirus exposure and HLA in healthy donors. Study background: Out of 398 genotyped donors, approximately 84% belonged to the Caucasian-associated ancestry cluster.

The PCR had 60 Vbeta and 13 Jbeta primers. TCRdb keeps only in-frame clones here, not all; method: immunoSEQ multiplex PCR. The table records some 130,000 clones, 55% to 75% of them present only once. Points from the study as a whole: Previous analysis showed most TCR beta V segments were productive about 87% or about 30% of the time.

V gave up 8 bases and J gave up 5 bases; unmatched junction bases: 2. The CDR3 is made up of 11 amino acids. Germline CDR1 reads MNHEY; CDR2 reads SMNVEV (reference sequence). The genes are TRBV27 and TRBJ2-7; 8 bases agree with TRBD1. Material for sequencing was PBMCs. The TCR was taken from a man aged 50 to 59 in good health and CMV-seropositive. The CDR3 sequence is CASQTGDEQYF. CDR3 sequence (DNA): TGTGCCAGCCAGACAGGGGACGAGCAGTACTTC.